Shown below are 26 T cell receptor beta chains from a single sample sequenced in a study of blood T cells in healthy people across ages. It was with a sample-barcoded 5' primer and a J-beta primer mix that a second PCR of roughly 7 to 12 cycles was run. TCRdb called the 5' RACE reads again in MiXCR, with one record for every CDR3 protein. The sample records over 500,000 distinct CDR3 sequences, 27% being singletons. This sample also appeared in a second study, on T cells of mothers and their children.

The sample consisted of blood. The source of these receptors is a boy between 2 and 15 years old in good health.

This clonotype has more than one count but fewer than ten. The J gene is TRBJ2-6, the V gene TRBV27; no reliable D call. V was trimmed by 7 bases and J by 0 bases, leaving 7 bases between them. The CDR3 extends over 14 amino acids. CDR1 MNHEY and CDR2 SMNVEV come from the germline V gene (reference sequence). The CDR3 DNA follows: TGTGCCAGCAAGGCCCACTCTGGGGCCAACGTCCTGACTTTC. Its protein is CASKAHSGANVLTF.

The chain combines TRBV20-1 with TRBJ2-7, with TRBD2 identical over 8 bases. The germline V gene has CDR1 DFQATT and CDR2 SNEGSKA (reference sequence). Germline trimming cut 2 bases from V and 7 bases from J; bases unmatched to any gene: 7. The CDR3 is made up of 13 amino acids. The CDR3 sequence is CSARHGGAGEQYF. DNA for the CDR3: TGCAGTGCTAGACACGGGGGGGCCGGTGAGCAGTACTTC.

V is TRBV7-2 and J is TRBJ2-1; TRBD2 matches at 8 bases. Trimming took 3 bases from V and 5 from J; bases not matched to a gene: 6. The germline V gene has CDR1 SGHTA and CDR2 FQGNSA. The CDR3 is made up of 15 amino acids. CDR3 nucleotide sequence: TGTGCCAGCAGCTTTCTAGCGGGCCGTAACAATGAGCAGTTCTTC. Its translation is CASSFLAGRNNEQFF.

The DNA for the CDR3 is TGTGCCAGCAGTTATGGGAGCACCATATATTTT. It encodes CASSYGSTIYF. The chain has TRBV6-5 and TRBJ1-3; no clear D. V shed 3 bases and J shed 9 bases, with 6 bases lying between them. This CDR3 comprises 11 residues. In germline, CDR1 is MNHEY, CDR2 SVGAGI.

The DNA for the CDR3 is TGTGCCAGCAGCTCCCCAGGACTAGCGGGGGGTGGTACGCAGTATTTT. Translating gives CASSSPGLAGGGTQYF. This chain links TRBV13 with TRBJ2-3; 14 bases agree with TRBD2. V was clipped by 4 bases and J by 8 bases; unmatched bases: 8. The CDR3 has 16 amino acids. Germline-derived CDR1 and CDR2 are PRHDT and FYEKMQ (reference sequence).

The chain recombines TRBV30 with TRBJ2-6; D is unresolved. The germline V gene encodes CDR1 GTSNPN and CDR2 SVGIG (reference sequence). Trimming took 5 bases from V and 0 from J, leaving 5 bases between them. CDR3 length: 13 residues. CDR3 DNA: TGTGCCTGGCGGAGCTCTGGGGCCAACGTCCTGACTTTC. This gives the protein CAWRSSGANVLTF.

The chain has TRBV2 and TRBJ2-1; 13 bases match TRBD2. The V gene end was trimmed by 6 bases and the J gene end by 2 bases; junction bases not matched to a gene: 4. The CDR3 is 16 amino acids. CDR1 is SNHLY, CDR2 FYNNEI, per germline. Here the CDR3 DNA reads TGTGCCAGCAGCACGGGACTAGCGGGGACCTACAATGAGCAGTTCTTC. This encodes CASSTGLAGTYNEQFF.

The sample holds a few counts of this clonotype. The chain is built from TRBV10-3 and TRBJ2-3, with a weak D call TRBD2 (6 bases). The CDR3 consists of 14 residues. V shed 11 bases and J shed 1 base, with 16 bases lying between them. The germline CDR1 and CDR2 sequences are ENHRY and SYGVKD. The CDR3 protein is CASRGGIGTDTQYF. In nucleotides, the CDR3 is TGTGCCTCGCGGGGAGGTATTGGCACAGATACGCAGTATTTT.

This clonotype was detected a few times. The CDR3 coding sequence is TGTGCCACCAGTGGGCCAGGGGGAAATGAGCAGTTCTTC. It yields the protein CATSGPGGNEQFF. The chain employs TRBV24-1 and TRBJ2-7; 7 nucleotides align to TRBD1. The last part of the DNA fits TRBJ2-1 better; the J call may be wrong. The CDR3 runs 13 residues. CDR1 is KGHDR, CDR2 SFDVKD, per germline.

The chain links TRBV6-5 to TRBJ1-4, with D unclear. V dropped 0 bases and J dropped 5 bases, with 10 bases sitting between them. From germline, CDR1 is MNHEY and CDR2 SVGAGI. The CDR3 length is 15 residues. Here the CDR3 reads CASSYSPTVNEKLFF. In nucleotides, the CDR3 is TGTGCCAGCAGTTACTCACCCACCGTCAATGAAAAACTGTTTTTT.

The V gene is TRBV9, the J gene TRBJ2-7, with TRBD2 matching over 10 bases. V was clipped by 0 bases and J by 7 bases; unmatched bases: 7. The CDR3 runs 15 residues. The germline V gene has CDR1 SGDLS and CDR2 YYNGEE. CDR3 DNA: TGTGCCAGCAGCGTAGAAGCGGGAGGGCCGGGGGAGCAGTACTTC. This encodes CASSVEAGGPGEQYF.

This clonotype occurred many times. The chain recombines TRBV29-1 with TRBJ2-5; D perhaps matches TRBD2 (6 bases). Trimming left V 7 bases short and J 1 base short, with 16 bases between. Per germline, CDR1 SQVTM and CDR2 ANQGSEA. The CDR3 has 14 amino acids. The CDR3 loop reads CSGPGRDVQETQYF. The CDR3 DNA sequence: TGCAGCGGCCCAGGGCGGGACGTCCAAGAGACCCAGTACTTC.

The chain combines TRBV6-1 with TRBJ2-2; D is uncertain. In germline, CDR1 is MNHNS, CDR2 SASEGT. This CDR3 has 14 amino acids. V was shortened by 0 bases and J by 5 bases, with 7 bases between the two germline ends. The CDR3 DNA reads TGTGCCAGCAGTGAAGCCTCGTTTACCGGGGAGCTGTTTTTT. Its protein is CASSEASFTGELFF.

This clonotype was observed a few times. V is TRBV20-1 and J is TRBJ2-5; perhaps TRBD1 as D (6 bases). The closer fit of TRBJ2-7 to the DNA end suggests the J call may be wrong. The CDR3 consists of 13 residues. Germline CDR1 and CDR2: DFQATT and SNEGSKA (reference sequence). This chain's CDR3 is CSASDRSNYEQYF. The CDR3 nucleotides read TGCAGTGCTTCCGACAGGTCCAATTACGAGCAGTACTTC.

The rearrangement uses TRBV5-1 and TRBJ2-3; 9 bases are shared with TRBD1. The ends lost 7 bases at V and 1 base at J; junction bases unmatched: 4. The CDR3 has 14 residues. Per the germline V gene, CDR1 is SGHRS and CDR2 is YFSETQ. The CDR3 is CASGRDRGTDTQYF. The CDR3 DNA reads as TGCGCCAGCGGCCGGGACAGGGGCACAGATACGCAGTATTTT. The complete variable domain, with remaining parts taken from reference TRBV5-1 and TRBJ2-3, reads KAGVTQTPRYLIKTRGQQVTLSCSPISGHRSVSWYQQTPGQGLQFLFEYFSETQRNKGNFPGRFSGRQFSNSRSEMNVSTLELGDSALYLCASGRDRGTDTQYFGPGTRLTVL.

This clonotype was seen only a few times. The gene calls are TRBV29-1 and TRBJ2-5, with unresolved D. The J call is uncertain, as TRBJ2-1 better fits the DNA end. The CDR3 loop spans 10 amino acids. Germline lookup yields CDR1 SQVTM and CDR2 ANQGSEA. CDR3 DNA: TGCAGCGTTGATACCTATGAGCAGTTCTTC. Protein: CSVDTYEQFF.

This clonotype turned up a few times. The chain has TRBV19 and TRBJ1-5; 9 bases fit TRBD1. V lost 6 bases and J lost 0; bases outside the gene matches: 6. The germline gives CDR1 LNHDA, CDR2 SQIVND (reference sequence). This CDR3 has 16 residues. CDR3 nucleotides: TGTGCCAGTAGAACCGGGACAGGGTATAGCAATCAGCCCCAGCATTTT. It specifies CASRTGTGYSNQPQHF.

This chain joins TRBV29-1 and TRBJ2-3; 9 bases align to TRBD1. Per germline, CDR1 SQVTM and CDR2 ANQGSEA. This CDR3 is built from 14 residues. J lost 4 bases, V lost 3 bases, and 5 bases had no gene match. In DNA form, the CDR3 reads TGCAGCGTTGACTTGGGACAGGGCGCAGATACGCAGTATTTT. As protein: CSVDLGQGADTQYF.

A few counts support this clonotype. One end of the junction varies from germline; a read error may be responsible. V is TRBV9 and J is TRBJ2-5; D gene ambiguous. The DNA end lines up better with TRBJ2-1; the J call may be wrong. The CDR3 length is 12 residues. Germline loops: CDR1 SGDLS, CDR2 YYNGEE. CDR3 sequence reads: CVSSADPDEQFF. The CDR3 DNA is TGTGTCAGCAGCGCCGACCCGGATGAGCAGTTCTTC.

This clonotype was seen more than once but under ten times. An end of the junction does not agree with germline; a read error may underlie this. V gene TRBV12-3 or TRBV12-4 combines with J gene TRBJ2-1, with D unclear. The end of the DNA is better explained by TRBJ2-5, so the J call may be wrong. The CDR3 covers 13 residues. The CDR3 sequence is CASSLDQLETQYF. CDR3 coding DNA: TGCGCCAGCAGTCTGGATCAACTAGAGACCCAGTACTTC.

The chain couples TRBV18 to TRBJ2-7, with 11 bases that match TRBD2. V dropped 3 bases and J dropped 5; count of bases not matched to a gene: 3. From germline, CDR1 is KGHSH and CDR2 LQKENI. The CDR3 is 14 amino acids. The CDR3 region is CASSPGLAAHEQYF. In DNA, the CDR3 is TGTGCCAGCTCACCGGGACTAGCGGCCCACGAGCAGTACTTC.

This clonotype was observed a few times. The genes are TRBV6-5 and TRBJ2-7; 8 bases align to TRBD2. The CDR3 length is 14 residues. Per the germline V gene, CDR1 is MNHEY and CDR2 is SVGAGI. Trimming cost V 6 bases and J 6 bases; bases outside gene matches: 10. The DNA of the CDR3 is TGTGCCAGCAGCGGGAGTCGGGGGGGCTCCGAGCAGTACTTC. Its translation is CASSGSRGGSEQYF.

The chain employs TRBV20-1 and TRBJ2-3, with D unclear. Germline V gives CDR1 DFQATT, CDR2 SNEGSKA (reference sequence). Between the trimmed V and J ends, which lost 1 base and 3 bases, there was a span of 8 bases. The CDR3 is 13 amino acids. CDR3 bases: TGCAGTGCTAGAGCCCCCACAACAGATACGCAGTATTTT. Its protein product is CSARAPTTDTQYF.

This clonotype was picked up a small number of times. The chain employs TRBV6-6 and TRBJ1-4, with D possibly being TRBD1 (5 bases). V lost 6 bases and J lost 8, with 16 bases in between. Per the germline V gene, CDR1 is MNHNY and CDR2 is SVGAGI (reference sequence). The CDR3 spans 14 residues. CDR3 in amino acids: CASRPPGDLEKLFF. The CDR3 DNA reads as TGTGCCAGCAGGCCCCCTGGGGACCTAGAAAAACTGTTTTTT.

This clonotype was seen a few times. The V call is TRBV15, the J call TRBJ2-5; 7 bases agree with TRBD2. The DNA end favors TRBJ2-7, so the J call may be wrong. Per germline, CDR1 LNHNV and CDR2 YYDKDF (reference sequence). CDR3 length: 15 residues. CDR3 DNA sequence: TGTGCCACCAGCAGAGGATCCGGGGGAGGGCACGAGCAGTACTTC. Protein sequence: CATSRGSGGGHEQYF.

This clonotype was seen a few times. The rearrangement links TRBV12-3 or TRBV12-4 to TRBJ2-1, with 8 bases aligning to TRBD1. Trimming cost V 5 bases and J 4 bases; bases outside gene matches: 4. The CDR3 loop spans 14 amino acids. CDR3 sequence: CASSLDRVYNEQFF. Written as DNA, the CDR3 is TGTGCCAGCAGTCTGGACAGGGTGTACAATGAGCAGTTCTTC.